The 14 T cell receptor beta chains below were found in one sample sequenced in a study of blood T cell repertoires in COVID-19. This table comes from immunoSEQ multiplex PCR, and its TCRdb copy is limited to in-frame clones, with some not included. This sample has around 400,000 clones, with roughly 86% found just once. The sequenced sample was peripheral blood. These receptors originate from a woman aged 60-75 years with COVID-19, enrolled during active disease.

The rearrangement joins TRBV19 to TRBJ2-7; 8 bases are a match to TRBD1. Germline CDR1 and CDR2: LNHDA and SQIVND (reference sequence). After removal of 4 bases from V and 4 bases from J, the junction contained 9 bases not matched to a gene. This CDR3 spans 15 amino acids. DNA of the CDR3: TGTGCCAGTAGTAGGGCCCGGACAGGGTCGTACGAGCAGTACTTC. Its protein is CASSRARTGSYEQYF.

The rearrangement links TRBV5-6 to TRBJ2-7; D uncertain. Trimming pared 1 base from V and 6 bases from J, leaving 11 bases between. This CDR3 spans 13 amino acids. Germline CDR1 and CDR2: SGHDT and YYEEEE. CDR3 protein: CASSLSPPGEQYF. The CDR3 coding sequence is TGTGCCAGCAGCTTGTCTCCCCCCGGCGAGCAGTACTTC. The whole variable domain, remainder taken from reference TRBV5-6 and TRBJ2-7, is DAGVTQSPTHLIKTRGQQVTLRCSPKSGHDTVSWYQQALGQGPQFIFQYYEEEERQRGNFPDRFSGHQFPNYSSELNVNALLLGDSALYLCASSLSPPGEQYFGPGTRLTVT.

The chain is built from TRBV11-2 and TRBJ1-1; D is undetermined. Germline V lookup: CDR1 SGHAT, CDR2 FQNNGV. Deletions cut 3 bases from V and 3 bases from J, with 5 bases between. The length of the CDR3 is 12 residues. The CDR3 DNA sequence: TGTGCCAGCAGCTTGAGCTACACTGAAGCTTTCTTT. Its protein product is CASSLSYTEAFF.

The V and J genes are TRBV2 and TRBJ1-2, with TRBD1 identical over 7 bases. The CDR3 totals 13 residues. Germline V gene sequence: CDR1 SNHLY, CDR2 FYNNEI. The trim removed 3 bases at V and 4 bases at J, leaving 2 bases unmatched. CDR3 loop: CASSDGTVYGYTF. The CDR3 bases are TGTGCCAGCAGTGACGGGACAGTCTATGGCTACACCTTC.

With respect to this clone: Sequence at one end of the junction differs from germline and may be a read error. The V and J genes are TRBV7-3 and TRBJ2-3, with D perhaps matching TRBD1 (5 bases). In germline, CDR1 is SGHTA, CDR2 FQGTGA. The CDR3 has 14 amino acids. This CDR3 is CASSSTGGTGTQYF. For the CDR3, the DNA is TGTGCCAGCAGCTCCACCGGCGGCACAGGTACGCAGTATTTT. The variable domain in full, completed from reference TRBV7-3 and TRBJ2-3, reads GAGVSQTPSNKVTEKGKYVELRCDPISGHTALYWYRQSLGQGPEFLIYFQGTGAADDSGLPNDRFFAVRPEGSVSTLKIQRTERGDSAVYLCASSSTGGTGTQYFGPGTRLTVL.

The chain combines TRBV27 with TRBJ1-1; 10 bases align to TRBD1. Germline trimming cut 2 bases from V and 6 bases from J; bases unmatched to any gene: 3. The CDR3 is 14 amino acids. From germline, CDR1 is MNHEY and CDR2 SMNVEV (reference sequence). CDR3 region: CASSLGTGAAEAFF. Here the CDR3 DNA reads TGTGCCAGCAGTTTAGGGACAGGGGCCGCTGAAGCTTTCTTT.

The chain recombines TRBV7-2 with TRBJ1-2; TRBD1 aligns across 9 bases. CDR1 is SGHTA, CDR2 FQGNSA, per germline. This CDR3 region has 17 residues. With V trimmed by 1 base and J by 6 bases, 12 bases remained unmatched. DNA for the CDR3: TGTGCCAGCAGCTTAGATTTTTGGGGACAGGGAAGGGATGGCTACACCTTC. It specifies CASSLDFWGQGRDGYTF.

V is TRBV4-1 and J is TRBJ2-1; D is possibly TRBD2 (7 bases). Germline CDR1 and CDR2: MGHRA and YSYEKL. The CDR3 has 14 residues. Trimming stripped 4 bases from V and 7 bases from J, with 14 bases between. The CDR3 is CASSPGGRWNEQFF. CDR3 in DNA: TGCGCCAGCAGCCCCGGGGGGCGGTGGAATGAGCAGTTCTTC.

This rearrangement joins TRBV4-1 to TRBJ2-7; the D is unclear. This CDR3 is 15 amino acids long. The ends were cut back, 1 base at V and 2 bases at J, with 12 bases in the middle. The V gene's germline CDR1 is MGHRA and CDR2 YSYEKL. CDR3 in amino acids: CASSQGATVAYEQYF. CDR3 nucleotides: TGCGCCAGCAGCCAAGGGGCGACGGTAGCCTACGAGCAGTACTTC.

This chain links TRBV19 with TRBJ1-5, with D maybe TRBD1 (6 bases). The germline V gene encodes CDR1 LNHDA and CDR2 SQIVND (reference sequence). The CDR3 length is 14 residues. The V gene lost 6 bases and the J gene lost 7 bases, with 16 bases spanning the gap. The CDR3 protein is CASRTGGRRQPQHF. As DNA, the CDR3 is TGTGCCAGTAGAACGGGGGGCAGGAGGCAGCCCCAGCATTTT.

The chain is built from TRBV4-1 and TRBJ1-5; D ambiguous. The CDR3 contains 15 residues. Germline V gene data show CDR1 as MGHRA and CDR2 as YSYEKL. V was shortened by 6 bases and J by 2 bases, with 14 bases between the two germline ends. In DNA form, the CDR3 reads TGCGCCAGCAGGACGGCGGCAGTAGGCAATCAGCCCCAGCATTTT. This gives the protein CASRTAAVGNQPQHF.

This chain uses TRBV5-1 with TRBJ2-2, with D perhaps TRBD1 (7 bases). The CDR3 runs 15 residues. Germline CDR1 is SGHRS and CDR2 is YFSETQ. The V end was cut by 4 bases, the J end by 6 bases, with 16 bases between. CDR3 DNA sequence: TGCGCCAGCAGCGGCCAGGGGGGTCAATCCGGGGAGCTGTTTTTT. Protein sequence: CASSGQGGQSGELFF.

This clone was observed once. The V call is TRBV12-5, the J call TRBJ2-3; weak D call: TRBD1 (6 bases). CDR3 size: 14 residues. The V end was cut by 5 bases, the J end by 0 bases, with 9 bases between. Germline-derived CDR1 and CDR2 are LGHNT and FRNRAP. DNA for the CDR3: TGTGCTAGTGGTCTGGACAGTAGCACAGATACGCAGTATTTT. Its protein product is CASGLDSSTDTQYF.

The CDR3 reads CSVWQADSGNTIYF. CDR3 DNA sequence: TGCAGCGTCTGGCAGGCCGACTCTGGAAACACCATATATTTT. V is TRBV29-1 and J is TRBJ1-3; D is uncertain. This CDR3 is built from 14 residues. CDR1 and CDR2 from the germline V gene are SQVTM and ANQGSEA. Trimming cost V 6 bases and J 0 bases, with 12 bases left between them.